This T cell receptor beta chain was identified during a study of blood T cell repertoires in COVID-19. Study-level background: Acute-phase and convalescent COVID-19 samples originated in the United States, Italy and Spain. The analysed material was cDNA or gDNA that came from T cells, B-cell-depleted T cells, or PBMCs.

Germline V gives CDR1 MNHEY, CDR2 SMNVEV (reference sequence). This CDR3 comprises 15 residues. V was clipped by 5 bases and J by 7 bases, with 18 bases between them. Seattle researchers signed up patients amid active infection and tracked them longitudinally. Original analysis: Reference gene primer amplification gave estimated nucleated cell counts. Clones were sequenced by immunoSEQ multiplex PCR, and TCRdb holds only the in-frame ones, with some missing. The V and J calls and clone size were taken over from that table, and D and trimming were inferred from the DNA. The sample comprises 150,000 to 200,000 clones, more than 85% of which are singletons, and 2.5% rests with the top ten.

Sample: peripheral blood. The chain is built from TRBV27 and TRBJ1-5; perhaps TRBD1 as D (6 bases). The receptor comes from a woman aged 80 or older with COVID-19, enrolled during active disease. Written as DNA, the CDR3 is TGTGCCAGCAGTACCTCCGGGACACCGGTGCAGCCCCAGCATTTT. This gives the protein CASSTSGTPVQPQHF.